This T cell receptor beta chain was recorded in a study of identical twins. TCRdb recomputed calls from the 5' RACE reads with MiXCR, one row per CDR3 protein. The sample includes around 680,000 distinct CDR3 sequences, less than 10% of them seen just once. Findings of the study overall: Modelling approaches yielded underestimates of out-of-frame TCR alpha sharing between monozygotic twins. Zero-insertion analyses might be partly confounded by invariant T cells like MAIT and iNKT.

This clonotype was seen more than once but under ten times. Its antigen remains unknown. Trimming stripped 2 bases from V and 0 bases from J, with 8 bases between. CDR3 length equals 15 residues. CDR1 is WSHSY and CDR2 is SAAADI in the germline V gene. These sequences were also reported in another study, on yellow fever vaccine responses in identical twins.

The sequenced material came from PBMCs. This clonotype was obtained from a woman younger than 35 in good health. The V gene is TRBV10-2, the J gene TRBJ2-1, with a weak D call TRBD2 (6 bases). The CDR3 nucleotides are TGCGCCAGCAGTGAGATGGGAGGCTCCTACAATGAGCAGTTCTTC. This gives the protein CASSEMGGSYNEQFF.